This TCR beta chain was obtained from a study of T cells after yellow fever vaccination. Study-level results: Of the clonotypes, a small share occurred in both CD4 and CD8 compartments. Booster sampling recovered most clones from primary vaccination (around 97% CD4, roughly 88% CD8). High-abundance clonotypes from the bulk population could contaminate FACS-sorted repertoires.

This clonotype has only a few counts. Antigen: not known. Generation of TCR cDNA used 5'RACE template switching (which added a universal primer site and UMIs). TCRdb processed the 5' RACE reads anew with MiXCR; each CDR3 protein has one entry. The table includes around 340,000 distinct CDR3 sequences, 8.7% detected once. The V gene's germline CDR1 is SGHTA and CDR2 FQGNSA. Trimming cost V 2 bases and J 8 bases, with 16 bases left between them. The CDR3 contains 15 residues. This TCR was sampled from a man younger than 35 who received the YFV17D yellow fever vaccine. The sample here was PBMCs, taken on the day of the first yellow fever vaccination. The chain uses TRBV7-2 and TRBJ2-1; D perhaps matches TRBD2 (6 bases). For the CDR3, the DNA is TGTGCCAGCAGCTTATTGGGGGGTCCGAGGTATGAGCAGTTCTTC. Translation gives CASSLLGGPRYEQFF.